This T cell receptor (beta chain) was captured in a study of blood T cell repertoires in COVID-19. Study in general: Material from acute and convalescent COVID-19 was sourced from the United States, Italy and Spain. Sources were T cells, B-cell-depleted T cells, or PBMCs; the material itself was cDNA or gDNA.

CDR1 SQVTM and CDR2 ANQGSEA come from the germline V gene. Between the trimmed V and J ends, which lost 4 bases and 8 bases, there was a span of 17 bases. The CDR3 length is 13 residues. TCRdb's copy holds only in-frame clones and misses some; the assay was immunoSEQ multiplex PCR. Here the sample spans 150,000 to 200,000 clones, around 85% being singletons. The sequence was collected from a man in his forties or fifties with active or convalescent COVID-19. The chain has TRBV29-1 and TRBJ1-1; D gene ambiguous. The sequencing input was peripheral blood. The chain's CDR3 is CSVGVGSTGEAFF. The CDR3 nucleotides read TGCAGCGTTGGCGTCGGTAGCACCGGCGAAGCTTTCTTT. The variable domain in full, completed from reference TRBV29-1 and TRBJ1-1, reads SAVISQKPSRDICQRGTSLTIQCQVDSQVTMMFWYRQQPGQSLTLIATANQGSEATYESGFVIDKFPISRPNLTFSTLTVSNMSPEDSSIYLCSVGVGSTGEAFFGQGTRLTVV.